This entry lists 10 T cell receptor beta chains sequenced from one sample in a study of neurological immune-mediated disorders. TCRdb re-derived calls from the 5' RACE reads in MiXCR, one entry per CDR3 protein. Counted here are under 80,000 distinct CDR3 sequences, 4% to 5.5% occurring once; the ten biggest clones make up less than 3.5%. Sequencing used PBMCs. The receptors were sampled from a woman in her 50s with multiple sclerosis.

This clonotype was picked up many times. V usage is TRBV12-3 or TRBV12-4 and J usage is TRBJ1-6; D not resolved. The CDR3 covers 9 residues. Trimming removed 8 bases at V and 12 bases at J, with 5 bases between. CDR3 DNA: TGTGCCAGCCGGGGACCCCTCCACTTT. Translating gives CASRGPLHF.

This clonotype has at least ten counts. This rearrangement joins TRBV7-6 to TRBJ2-7; 9 nucleotides line up with TRBD1. Germline lookup yields CDR1 SGHVS and CDR2 FNYEAQ. V trimming: 3 bases; J trimming: 3 bases; junction bases outside the gene matches: 3. This CDR3 spans 14 amino acids. DNA of the CDR3: TGTGCCAGCAGCTTGACAGGGGGGGACTACGAGCAGTACTTC. Encoded protein: CASSLTGGDYEQYF.

This clonotype came up many times. The rearrangement uses TRBV20-1 and TRBJ2-5; no clear D. This CDR3 has 10 amino acids. Germline V CDR1 and CDR2: DFQATT, SNEGSKA (reference sequence). This CDR3 reads CSAGEETQYF. In DNA, the CDR3 is TGCAGCGCCGGAGAAGAGACCCAGTACTTC.

In this sample, this clonotype turned up many times. This chain joins TRBV15 and TRBJ1-1, with D perhaps TRBD1 (5 bases). The ends were cut back, 1 base at V and 14 bases at J, with 20 bases in the middle. Per the germline V gene, CDR1 is LNHNV and CDR2 is YYDKDF (reference sequence). This CDR3 region has 14 residues. CDR3 coding DNA: TGTGCCACCAGCAGAGTAGAGTCGGGGACGGTTTTGTTCTTT. Translated, it gives CATSRVESGTVLFF. The entire variable domain, with the rest obtained from reference TRBV15 and TRBJ1-1, is as follows: DAMVIQNPRYQVTQFGKPVTLSCSQTLNHNVMYWYQQKSSQAPKLLFHYYDKDFNNEADTPDNFQSRRPNTSFCFLDIRSPGLGDTAMYLCATSRVESGTVLFFGQGTRLTVV.

This clonotype has a handful of counts. A junction boundary mismatches the germline segment, possibly from a read error. The chain recombines TRBV20-1 with TRBJ1-5; tentative D call: TRBD1 (5 bases). This CDR3 is 12 amino acids long. The germline V gene has CDR1 DFQATT and CDR2 SNEGSKA (reference sequence). The CDR3 sequence is CSALGGDQPQNF. The CDR3 bases are TGCAGTGCTTTGGGGGGAGATCAGCCCCAGAATTTT.

This clonotype showed up many times. The chain uses TRBV5-1 and TRBJ1-1; perhaps TRBD1 as D (5 bases). Looked up from germline, CDR1 is SGHRS and CDR2 is YFSETQ. The CDR3 consists of 12 residues. Deletions cut 0 bases from V and 7 bases from J, with 7 bases between. As DNA, the CDR3 is TGCGCCAGCAGCTTGGACGGGGGTGAAGCTTTCTTT. As protein: CASSLDGGEAFF. The full variable domain, in which reference TRBV5-1 and TRBJ1-1 provide the parts outside the CDR3, is KAGVTQTPRYLIKTRGQQVTLSCSPISGHRSVSWYQQTPGQGLQFLFEYFSETQRNKGNFPGRFSGRQFSNSRSEMNVSTLELGDSALYLCASSLDGGEAFFGQGTRLTVV.

This clonotype showed up many times. The genes are TRBV27 and TRBJ1-5, with D tentatively TRBD1 (5 bases). V was cut by 0 bases and J by 7 bases, with 16 bases left in between. CDR1 and CDR2 (germline): MNHEY, SMNVEV (reference sequence). The CDR3 is made up of 16 amino acids. The CDR3 sequence: CASSLSTAGGGQPQHF. Here the CDR3 DNA reads TGTGCCAGCAGTTTATCGACAGCTGGCGGCGGGCAGCCCCAGCATTTT.

In this sample, this clonotype turned up many times. The chain is built from TRBV4-1 and TRBJ1-5; the D gene is possibly TRBD1 (5 bases). Deletions cut 4 bases from V and 2 bases from J, with 12 bases between. CDR3 length: 15 residues. Germline-derived CDR1 and CDR2 are MGHRA and YSYEKL. CDR3 in DNA: TGCGCCAGCAGCCCCCCCGGGGGTGGCAATCAGCCCCAGCATTTT. Translating it yields CASSPPGGGNQPQHF.

In this sample, this clonotype turned up a few times. The chain carries TRBV20-1 and TRBJ2-3; TRBD1 is a possible D gene (5 bases). The CDR3 consists of 13 residues. The V and J ends lost 7 bases and 0 bases respectively, with 11 bases between them. Germline assignment: CDR1 DFQATT and CDR2 SNEGSKA (reference sequence). This CDR3 is CSVQASSTDTQYF. CDR3 in DNA: TGCAGTGTACAGGCGTCTAGCACAGATACGCAGTATTTT.

This clonotype was seen ten or more times. This chain links TRBV5-6 with TRBJ2-2; D not certain. Looked up from germline, CDR1 is SGHDT and CDR2 is YYEEEE. The germline V and J ends were trimmed by 0 bases and 4 bases, with 1 base remaining between them. This CDR3 has 12 amino acids. The CDR3 loop reads CASSLATGELFF. CDR3 coding DNA: TGTGCCAGCAGCTTGGCCACCGGGGAGCTGTTTTTT.